The source of this TCR beta chain is a study of blood T cell repertoires in COVID-19. Germline CDR1 is MNHNS and CDR2 is SASEGT. The CDR3 is 15 amino acids. Trimming removed 0 bases from V and 6 bases from J; junction bases left unmatched: 4. Sequencing used immunoSEQ multiplex PCR; TCRdb keeps in-frame clones, though not all of them. The sample has fewer than 110,000 clones; about 92% are singletons. The clonotype originates from a woman older than 75 in a cohort sampled during active COVID-19. The specimen sequenced was peripheral blood. The chain has TRBV6-1 and TRBJ2-2; 7 nucleotides agree with TRBD2. The CDR3 is CASSEAGGLAGELFF. The CDR3 DNA follows: TGTGCCAGCAGTGAAGCGGGGGGGTTGGCCGGGGAGCTGTTTTTT.